This T cell receptor beta chain is from a study of a mutant IDH1 vaccine in newly diagnosed glioma. The wider study: Vaccines were begun 4-6 weeks after radiotherapy alone, or with temozolomide cycles.

Here immunoSEQ multiplex PCR was the method, and the copy in TCRdb shows in-frame clones only, minus some. The data show 30,000 to 40,000 clones, around 58% seen once. Time point of the sample: week 5, during vaccination. Each vaccine dose was 300 ug of mutant IDH1 20-mer peptide, with topical imiquimod. Between the trimmed V and J ends, which lost 0 bases and 1 base, there was a span of 9 bases. From germline, CDR1 is MNHEY and CDR2 SVGAGI. The CDR3 spans 15 residues. As concerns this clone: Its antigen is undetermined.

The receptor's source is a woman younger than 35 with glioma. The sequenced sample was PBMCs, obtained from a glioma patient whose treatment included an IDH1 peptide vaccine. V is TRBV6-5 and J is TRBJ1-1, with D possibly being TRBD1 (6 bases). In nucleotides, the CDR3 is TGTGCCAGCAGTTACTCGCACAGGGCGAACACTGAAGCTTTCTTT. Its translation is CASSYSHRANTEAFF.